These T cell receptor beta chains were read from a single sample in a study of long-term antiretroviral therapy in people with HIV. The protocol was immunoSEQ multiplex PCR, while the TCRdb copy is restricted to in-frame clones and leaves out a portion. Of tens of thousands of clones listed, approximately 82% are singletons. The specimen comprised unsorted PBMCs, sampled 3 years after starting antiretroviral therapy. These receptors all come from a man between 50 and 59 years old with HIV. CDR3s include the opening cysteine and the closing phenylalanine or tryptophan. A D gene is named only where the DNA matches it firmly. Clone size is not always given. Where it is, it says once, few, many or a class for expanded clones.

J gene: TRBJ2-5
clone size: .
D gene: .
V gene: TRBV6-1
CDR3 protein: CASSGYRASLETQYF
CDR3 DNA: TGTGCCAGCAGCGGCTACAGAGCTTCTCTGGAGACCCAGTACTTC

J gene: TRBJ2-5
clone size: .
D gene: .
V gene: TRBV5-4
CDR3 protein: CASSPRRETQYF
CDR3 DNA: TGTGCCAGCAGCCCGCGAAGGGAGACCCAGTACTTC

J gene: TRBJ2-2
clone size: .
D gene: TRBD1
V gene: TRBV5-5
CDR3 protein: CASSSPGQGIIGELFF
CDR3 DNA: TGTGCCAGCAGCTCGCCGGGACAGGGTATTATCGGGGAGCTGTTTTTT

J gene: TRBJ2-7
clone size: .
D gene: .
V gene: TRBV27
CDR3 protein: CASSLGLALQQYF
CDR3 DNA: TGTGCCAGCAGTTTAGGACTTGCGTTACAGCAGTACTTC

J gene: TRBJ2-7
clone size: .
D gene: TRBD2
V gene: TRBV6-1
CDR3 protein: CASSLGGGESGEQYF
CDR3 DNA: TGTGCCAGCAGCCTCGGGGGGGGAGAGTCTGGGGAGCAGTACTTC

J gene: TRBJ1-1
clone size: .
D gene: .
V gene: TRBV5-4
CDR3 protein: CASSSPGPDVFF
CDR3 DNA: TGTGCCAGCAGCTCCCCGGGGCCTGACGTTTTCTTT

J gene: TRBJ2-1
clone size: .
D gene: .
V gene: TRBV19
CDR3 protein: CASQLDYLRNEQFF
CDR3 DNA: TGTGCCAGTCAACTGGACTACCTTAGGAATGAGCAGTTCTTC

J gene: TRBJ1-2
clone size: .
D gene: .
V gene: TRBV19
CDR3 protein: CASSISGYGYTF
CDR3 DNA: TGTGCCAGTAGTATATCTGGCTATGGCTACACCTTC

J gene: TRBJ2-7
clone size: .
D gene: TRBD2
V gene: TRBV9
CDR3 protein: CASSDSGGADEQYF
CDR3 DNA: TGTGCCAGCAGCGATAGCGGGGGGGCCGACGAGCAGTACTTC

J gene: TRBJ2-7
clone size: .
D gene: TRBD2
V gene: TRBV9
CDR3 protein: CASSVGLAVTYEQYF
CDR3 DNA: TGTGCCAGCAGCGTAGGTCTAGCGGTAACCTACGAGCAGTACTTC

J gene: TRBJ2-7
clone size: few
D gene: TRBD1
V gene: TRBV29-1
CDR3 protein: CSVNTGAYEQYF
CDR3 DNA: TGCAGCGTAAATACAGGGGCCTACGAGCAGTACTTC

J gene: TRBJ2-7
clone size: .
D gene: TRBD2
V gene: TRBV9
CDR3 protein: CASSPGEGISNLYEQYF
CDR3 DNA: TGTGCCAGCAGCCCCGGGGAGGGAATATCTAACCTGTACGAGCAGTACTTC

J gene: TRBJ2-3
clone size: .
D gene: .
V gene: TRBV27
CDR3 protein: CASSLGQNTDTQYF
CDR3 DNA: TGTGCCAGCAGTTTAGGACAGAACACAGATACGCAGTATTTT

J gene: TRBJ1-1
clone size: .
D gene: .
V gene: TRBV6-5
CDR3 protein: CASSYPGPRGNTEAFF
CDR3 DNA: TGTGCCAGCAGTTACCCGGGCCCCAGAGGGAACACTGAAGCTTTCTTT

J gene: TRBJ1-2
clone size: .
D gene: TRBD1
V gene: TRBV6-5
CDR3 protein: CASSRYRGLNYGYTF
CDR3 DNA: TGTGCCAGCAGTCGGTACAGGGGGTTAAACTATGGCTACACCTTC

J gene: TRBJ1-6
clone size: .
D gene: .
V gene: TRBV2
CDR3 protein: CASHLGNSPLHF
CDR3 DNA: TGTGCCAGCCATTTGGGTAATTCACCCCTCCACTTT

J gene: TRBJ2-3
clone size: .
D gene: .
V gene: TRBV27
CDR3 protein: CASSFRRDLSTDTQYF
CDR3 DNA: TGTGCCAGCAGTTTCCGCCGGGACCTGAGCACAGATACGCAGTATTTT

J gene: TRBJ1-2
clone size: .
D gene: .
V gene: TRBV6-6
CDR3 protein: CASSRDVVMAYGYTF
CDR3 DNA: TGTGCCAGCAGTAGGGACGTAGTAATGGCCTATGGCTACACCTTC

J gene: TRBJ1-3
clone size: few
D gene: .
V gene: TRBV27
CDR3 protein: CASRKTSSGNTIYF
CDR3 DNA: TGTGCCAGCAGGAAGACATCTTCTGGAAACACCATATATTTT

J gene: TRBJ1-2
clone size: .
D gene: .
V gene: TRBV6-5
CDR3 protein: CASSLRGAHYGYTF
CDR3 DNA: TGTGCCAGCAGTCTCCGGGGCGCGCACTATGGCTACACCTTC

J gene: TRBJ1-5
clone size: few
D gene: .
V gene: TRBV18
CDR3 protein: CASSRNEYGHQPQHF
CDR3 DNA: TGTGCCAGCTCAAGGAACGAATACGGGCATCAGCCCCAGCATTTT

J gene: TRBJ1-5
clone size: .
D gene: .
V gene: TRBV6-1
CDR3 protein: CASSEQGTKHF
CDR3 DNA: TGTGCCAGCAGTGAACAGGGAACGAAGCATTTT

J gene: TRBJ1-2
clone size: .
D gene: TRBD1
V gene: TRBV4-3
CDR3 protein: CASSQDFETGVLGAGYTF
CDR3 DNA: TGCGCCAGCAGCCAAGATTTTGAGACAGGGGTCCTCGGGGCTGGCTACACCTTC

J gene: TRBJ1-5
clone size: .
D gene: .
V gene: TRBV21-1
CDR3 protein: CASSKVGDRHGNQPQHF
CDR3 DNA: TGTGCCAGCAGCAAAGTGGGGGACAGGCACGGCAATCAGCCCCAGCATTTT

J gene: TRBJ1-2
clone size: .
D gene: .
V gene: TRBV20-1
CDR3 protein: CSARMGYGYTF
CDR3 DNA: TGCAGTGCTAGAATGGGGTATGGCTACACCTTC

J gene: TRBJ1-4
clone size: .
D gene: TRBD1
V gene: TRBV5-1
CDR3 protein: CASSLGPGQNNEKLFF
CDR3 DNA: TGCGCCAGCAGCTTGGGACCGGGACAGAATAATGAAAAACTGTTTTTT

J gene: TRBJ1-5
clone size: once
D gene: .
V gene: TRBV4-1
CDR3 protein: CASSQPSGTGNQPQHF
CDR3 DNA: TGCGCCAGCAGCCAACCATCCGGAACAGGGAATCAGCCCCAGCATTTT